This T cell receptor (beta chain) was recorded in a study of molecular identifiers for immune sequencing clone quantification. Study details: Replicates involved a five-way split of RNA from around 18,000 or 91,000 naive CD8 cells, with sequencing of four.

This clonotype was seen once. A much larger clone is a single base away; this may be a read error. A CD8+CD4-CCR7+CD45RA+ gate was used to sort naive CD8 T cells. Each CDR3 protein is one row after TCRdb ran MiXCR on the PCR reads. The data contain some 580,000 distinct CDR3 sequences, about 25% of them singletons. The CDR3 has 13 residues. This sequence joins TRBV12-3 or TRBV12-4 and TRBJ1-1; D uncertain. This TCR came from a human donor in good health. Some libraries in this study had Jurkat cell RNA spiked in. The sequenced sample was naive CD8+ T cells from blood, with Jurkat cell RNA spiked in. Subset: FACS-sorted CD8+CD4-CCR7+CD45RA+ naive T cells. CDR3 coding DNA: TGTGCCAACAGTTTTTATCACGGGACTGAAGCTTTCTTT. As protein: CANSFYHGTEAFF.